Presented here are 10 T cell receptor beta chains from one specimen sequenced in a study of blood T cell repertoires in COVID-19. Measured with immunoSEQ multiplex PCR; TCRdb has only the in-frame clones, and not every one. The data contain some 170,000 clones, 70% to 90% of them singletons. The sequenced sample consisted of peripheral blood. These receptors all stem from a man aged 40-50 years with acute or convalescent COVID-19.

In the case of this clone: Other nucleotide sequences in the sample specify the same CDR3. V is TRBV5-1 and J is TRBJ2-1, with a weak D call TRBD2 (5 bases). CDR3 length: 15 amino acids. Germline V gives CDR1 SGHRS, CDR2 YFSETQ. V lost 0 bases to trimming and J lost 1 base, with 8 bases between them. CDR3 sequence: CASSLEPGSYNEQFF. CDR3 DNA: TGCGCCAGCAGCTTGGAGCCGGGGTCCTACAATGAGCAGTTCTTC.

This chain uses TRBV10-3 with TRBJ2-7; D might be TRBD2 (6 bases). This CDR3 comprises 14 residues. The V end was cut by 2 bases, the J end by 7 bases, with 15 bases between. Per the germline V gene, CDR1 is ENHRY and CDR2 is SYGVKD. Here the CDR3 DNA reads TGTGCCATCAGTGAGCAGGGAGGAAACGGAGAGCAGTACTTC. It translates to CAISEQGGNGEQYF.

This chain connects TRBV6-5 to TRBJ1-2, with unresolved D. The V end lost 2 bases, the J end lost 6 bases, and 13 bases lay between the germline ends. The CDR3 has 14 residues. In germline, CDR1 is MNHEY, CDR2 SVGAGI. CDR3 residues: CASSYDLRFNGYTF. As DNA, the CDR3 is TGTGCCAGCAGTTACGATCTACGTTTTAATGGCTACACCTTC.

The rearrangement links TRBV7-9 to TRBJ2-5; 7 nucleotides align to TRBD1. Germline V gene data show CDR1 as SEHNR and CDR2 as FQNEAQ (reference sequence). After removal of 1 base from V and 5 bases from J, the junction contained 4 bases not matched to a gene. This CDR3 region has 14 residues. The DNA for the CDR3 is TGTGCCAGCAGCTTAGAAGGGGGCATTGAGACCCAGTACTTC. It codes for CASSLEGGIETQYF. Supplemented by reference TRBV7-9 and TRBJ2-5, the full variable domain reads DTGVSQNPRHKITKRGQNVTFRCDPISEHNRLYWYRQTLGQGPEFLTYFQNEAQLEKSRLLSDRFSAERPKGSFSTLEIQRTEQGDSAMYLCASSLEGGIETQYFGPGTRLLVL.

This chain connects TRBV5-6 to TRBJ1-6; D gene uncertain. The germline V gene has CDR1 SGHDT and CDR2 YYEEEE. This CDR3 has 14 amino acids. The V gene lost 4 bases and the J gene lost 4 bases, with 9 bases spanning the gap. The CDR3 spells CASSAGSYNSPLHF. CDR3 nucleotides: TGTGCCAGCAGCGCCGGGTCTTATAATTCACCCCTCCACTTT.

This clone was seen just once. The rearrangement uses TRBV3-1 (or the pseudogene TRBV3-2) and TRBJ1-3, with unresolved D. CDR1 is LGHDT, CDR2 YNNKEL, per germline (reference sequence). This CDR3 contains 13 residues. The V gene lost 4 bases and the J gene lost 4 bases, with 8 bases spanning the gap. CDR3 nucleotide sequence: TGTGCCAGCAGCCCCCAGTGGGGAAACACCATATATTTT. Protein sequence: CASSPQWGNTIYF.

This sequence joins TRBV29-1 and TRBJ2-1, with D unresolved. V was shortened by 6 bases and J by 0 bases, with 9 bases between the two germline ends. The CDR3 is made up of 13 amino acids. CDR1 and CDR2 (germline): SQVTM, ANQGSEA. CDR3 nucleotides: TGCAGCGTCTGGTATAGCTCCTACAATGAGCAGTTCTTC. Its translation: CSVWYSSYNEQFF.

This clone was observed once. This chain uses TRBV19 with TRBJ1-5; 8 nucleotides line up with TRBD1. The V and J ends lost 4 bases and 4 bases, in that order; junction bases with no gene match: 6. CDR1 LNHDA and CDR2 SQIVND come from the germline V gene (reference sequence). The CDR3 is 15 residues long. CDR3 DNA sequence: TGTGCCAGTAGTACCATAGGACAGGGTAATCAGCCCCAGCATTTT. Protein: CASSTIGQGNQPQHF. The variable domain in full, completed from reference TRBV19 and TRBJ1-5, reads DGGITQSPKYLFRKEGQNVTLSCEQNLNHDAMYWYRQDPGQGLRLIYYSQIVNDFQKGDIAEGYSVSREKKESFPLTVTSAQKNPTAFYLCASSTIGQGNQPQHFGDGTRLSIL.

This clone was picked up many times. The V call is TRBV4-1, the J call TRBJ1-1; D not certain. From germline, CDR1 is MGHRA and CDR2 YSYEKL. The CDR3 spans 16 residues. V dropped 0 bases and J dropped 5 bases, with 16 bases sitting between them. In DNA, the CDR3 is TGCGCCAGCAGCCAAGATAACGGTAGAGGGAAGACTGAAGCTTTCTTT. Its translation is CASSQDNGRGKTEAFF.

The chain carries TRBV5-5 and TRBJ2-3; D remains unclear. Trimming removed 0 bases from V and 2 bases from J, with 13 bases in between. This CDR3 has 16 residues. Per germline, CDR1 SGHKS and CDR2 YYEKEE (reference sequence). CDR3 sequence reads: CASSLAVNSYTDTQYF. The CDR3 DNA reads TGTGCCAGCAGCTTGGCCGTCAACTCGTACACAGATACGCAGTATTTT. Drawing the rest from reference TRBV5-5 and TRBJ2-3, the complete variable domain is DAGVTQSPTHLIKTRGQQVTLRCSPISGHKSVSWYQQVLGQGPQFIFQYYEKEERGRGNFPDRFSARQFPNYSSELNVNALLLGDSALYLCASSLAVNSYTDTQYFGPGTRLTVL.